This T cell receptor (beta chain) originates from a study of cytomegalovirus exposure and HLA in healthy donors. This CDR3 contains 15 residues. V was pared by 2 bases and J by 2 bases, with 5 bases of the junction left unmatched. Germline CDR1 is MDHEN and CDR2 is SYDVKM. PCR employed 60 Vbeta and 13 Jbeta primers. Method: immunoSEQ multiplex PCR; TCRdb's copy keeps in-frame clones and lacks some. The profile covers some 120,000 clones, with about 11% appearing a single time and 3.5% to 5% taken by the ten largest. The sample consisted of PBMCs. The genes are TRBV28 and TRBJ2-7; 8 nucleotides align to TRBD1. The sequence was collected from a woman between 18 and 29 years old in good health and CMV-seropositive. The CDR3 loop is CASSLGTGGPYEQYF. CDR3 DNA sequence: TGTGCCAGCAGTTTAGGGACAGGAGGACCCTACGAGCAGTACTTC.